The 31 T cell receptor beta chains below all came from one sample that was sequenced in a study of blood T cell repertoires in COVID-19. TCRdb's table, derived via immunoSEQ multiplex PCR, lists solely in-frame clones and lacks some. Of some 29,000 clones in the sample, 87% are singletons; the top ten hold about 15%. The sequenced sample consisted of peripheral blood. The receptors stem from a human donor in a cohort sampled during active COVID-19.

This chain uses TRBV9 with TRBJ2-3, with D perhaps TRBD1 (5 bases). The V gene lost 3 bases and the J gene lost 6 bases, with 17 bases spanning the gap. This CDR3 is built from 15 residues. Germline V lookup: CDR1 SGDLS, CDR2 YYNGEE. CDR3 DNA sequence: TGTGCCAGCAGCGCCCCTGGGGCGGAAGGGGATACGCAGTATTTT. It is translated as CASSAPGAEGDTQYF.

In DNA form, the CDR3 reads TGTGCCAGCAGCCTACCACCGAGGGTCGGCGGGAGGGGTTCCTACAATGAGCAGTTCTTC. The encoded protein is CASSLPPRVGGRGSYNEQFF. The chain joins TRBV7-3 to TRBJ2-1, with 9 bases aligning to TRBD2. This CDR3 is 20 amino acids long. Germline assignment: CDR1 SGHTA and CDR2 FQGTGA. V shed 5 bases, J shed 1 base, and the junction held 18 bases outside the gene matches. The variable domain in full, completed from reference TRBV7-3 and TRBJ2-1, reads GAGVSQTPSNKVTEKGKYVELRCDPISGHTALYWYRQSLGQGPEFLIYFQGTGAADDSGLPNDRFFAVRPEGSVSTLKIQRTERGDSAVYLCASSLPPRVGGRGSYNEQFFGPGTRLTVL.

This chain links TRBV7-3 with TRBJ2-1; D is perhaps TRBD1 (6 bases). Germline loops: CDR1 SGHTA, CDR2 FQGTGA. The CDR3 is made up of 15 amino acids. Trimming removed 3 bases at V and 4 bases at J, with 13 bases between. The chain's CDR3 is CASSLKTGTYNEQFF. DNA for the CDR3: TGTGCCAGCAGCTTGAAAACGGGGACATACAATGAGCAGTTCTTC.

The J gene is TRBJ1-6, the V gene TRBV7-9; a possible D gene is TRBD1 (5 bases). Between the trimmed V and J ends, which lost 1 base and 13 bases, there was a span of 8 bases. CDR1 and CDR2 from the germline V gene are SEHNR and FQNEAQ (reference sequence). CDR3 size: 12 residues. CDR3 protein: CASSLVGGPLHF. The CDR3 coding sequence is TGTGCCAGCAGCTTAGTCGGGGGGCCCCTCCACTTT.

The V and J genes are TRBV6-1 and TRBJ2-3; tentative D call: TRBD1 (6 bases). V lost 4 bases to trimming and J lost 7 bases, with 21 bases between them. Germline-derived CDR1 and CDR2 are MNHNS and SASEGT. This CDR3 comprises 16 residues. The CDR3 reads CASSGQVGLPHYTQYF. DNA for the CDR3: TGTGCCAGCAGTGGACAGGTGGGGCTCCCTCACTATACGCAGTATTTT.

This CDR3 reads CASSQQGYQPQHF. In DNA form, the CDR3 reads TGTGCCAGTAGTCAACAGGGCTATCAGCCCCAGCATTTT. The chain recombines TRBV19 with TRBJ1-5, with a weak D call TRBD1 (6 bases). The CDR3 is 13 amino acids. Trimming cost V 5 bases and J 5 bases, with 10 bases left between them. Looked up from germline, CDR1 is LNHDA and CDR2 is SQIVND (reference sequence). Combining the CDR3 with reference TRBV19 and TRBJ1-5 gives the whole variable domain DGGITQSPKYLFRKEGQNVTLSCEQNLNHDAMYWYRQDPGQGLRLIYYSQIVNDFQKGDIAEGYSVSREKKESFPLTVTSAQKNPTAFYLCASSQQGYQPQHFGDGTRLSIL.

This chain connects TRBV5-1 to TRBJ1-3; D gene unclear. The CDR3 extends over 17 amino acids. Germline V gene sequence: CDR1 SGHRS, CDR2 YFSETQ. V was clipped by 3 bases and J by 11 bases, with 27 bases between them. CDR3 DNA sequence: TGCGCCAGCAGCTCGAGAGTTCCGGGTTTATCCTCCCCGGCCATATATTTT. This encodes CASSSRVPGLSSPAIYF.

The chain employs TRBV5-1 and TRBJ1-5, with D possibly being TRBD1 (5 bases). The germline V gene has CDR1 SGHRS and CDR2 YFSETQ. This CDR3 has 14 amino acids. Trimming stripped 4 bases from V and 3 bases from J, with 11 bases between. The CDR3 DNA sequence: TGCGCCAGCAGCATAGACAGCATCAATCAGCCCCAGCATTTT. This translates into CASSIDSINQPQHF.

This clone was detected a few times. V and J are TRBV6-1 and TRBJ1-2, with 7 bases identical to TRBD1. The CDR3 covers 15 residues. CDR1 and CDR2 (germline): MNHNS, SASEGT. The V segment lost 3 bases and the J segment 8 bases; nucleotides outside the gene matches: 12. This chain's CDR3 is CASSDLDRPSRGYTF. The DNA of the CDR3 is TGTGCCAGCAGTGATTTGGACAGGCCCAGTCGGGGCTACACCTTC.

The J gene is TRBJ1-6, the V gene TRBV19; 7 bases are a match to TRBD1. Germline V gene data show CDR1 as LNHDA and CDR2 as SQIVND (reference sequence). This CDR3 region has 18 residues. Trimming removed 9 bases from V and 2 bases from J; junction bases left unmatched: 16. DNA for the CDR3: TGTGCCAGCGGCCTAAACCCCCCCAGGGGGGCCTATAATTCACCCCTCCACTTT. Protein: CASGLNPPRGAYNSPLHF.

The gene calls are TRBV11-3 and TRBJ2-7, with 7 bases fitting TRBD1. Losses at the gene ends were 4 bases for V and 2 bases for J; bases not matched to a gene: 2. Germline loops: CDR1 SGHNT, CDR2 YENEEA. This CDR3 comprises 13 residues. In nucleotides, the CDR3 is TGTGCCAGCAGCTCGGGACAGACCTACGAGCAGTACTTC. Translation gives CASSSGQTYEQYF.

This clone was seen a handful of times. J is TRBJ2-1 and V is TRBV5-1; D is ambiguous. The CDR3 has 15 amino acids. Deletions cut 4 bases from V and 6 bases from J, with 17 bases between. The germline gives CDR1 SGHRS, CDR2 YFSETQ. The CDR3, as DNA: TGCGCCAGCAGCGAGCTAGAAAAAATTCCCAATGAGCAGTTCTTC. Translating gives CASSELEKIPNEQFF.

The chain couples TRBV19 to TRBJ2-5; D is unresolved. With 0 bases removed from V and 4 bases from J, the gap between germline ends came to 6 bases. The germline gives CDR1 LNHDA, CDR2 SQIVND (reference sequence). The CDR3 is made up of 13 amino acids. This CDR3 is CASSIESGETQYF. CDR3 in DNA: TGTGCCAGTAGTATAGAATCCGGAGAGACCCAGTACTTC.

The gene calls are TRBV28 and TRBJ1-1; possible D gene TRBD1, 5 bases. Germline V lookup: CDR1 MDHEN, CDR2 SYDVKM. The CDR3 spans 14 residues. V was pared by 7 bases and J by 4 bases, with 16 bases between. The CDR3 coding sequence is TGTGCCAGCACCATGGAGGGGCCGGGCACTGAAGCTTTCTTT. Translating it yields CASTMEGPGTEAFF.

The rearrangement joins TRBV2 to TRBJ2-3; 11 bases line up with TRBD2. Germline loops: CDR1 SNHLY, CDR2 FYNNEI. This CDR3 is built from 14 residues. The V segment lost 6 bases and the J segment 4 bases; nucleotides outside the gene matches: 3. The chain's CDR3 is CASRASGGSDTQYF. In DNA form, the CDR3 reads TGTGCCAGCAGAGCTAGCGGGGGGTCAGATACGCAGTATTTT. Drawing the rest from reference TRBV2 and TRBJ2-3, the complete variable domain is EPEVTQTPSHQVTQMGQEVILRCVPISNHLYFYWYRQILGQKVEFLVSFYNNEISEKSEIFDDQFSVERPDGSNFTLKIRSTKLEDSAMYFCASRASGGSDTQYFGPGTRLTVL.

V is TRBV19 and J is TRBJ1-2; weak D call: TRBD1 (5 bases). Germline V lookup: CDR1 LNHDA, CDR2 SQIVND (reference sequence). The CDR3 extends over 13 amino acids. Trimming cost V 5 bases and J 2 bases, with 9 bases left between them. The CDR3 DNA reads as TGTGCCAGTAGTGCGGGACGGAACTATGGCTACACCTTC. Translated, it gives CASSAGRNYGYTF.

This chain links TRBV19 with TRBJ2-7; 9 bases fit TRBD1. V was clipped by 4 bases and J by 4 bases; unmatched bases: 8. Looked up from germline, CDR1 is LNHDA and CDR2 is SQIVND (reference sequence). The CDR3 contains 15 residues. The CDR3 protein is CASSSRIQGAYEQYF. CDR3 nucleotides: TGTGCCAGTAGTAGCCGTATACAGGGGGCTTACGAGCAGTACTTC.

This clone was observed a single time. J is TRBJ2-5 and V is TRBV27, with a weak D call TRBD1 (5 bases). This CDR3 has 14 amino acids. Germline V gene lookup returns CDR1 MNHEY and CDR2 SMNVEV (reference sequence). Trimming shortened V by 2 bases and J by 5 bases, and 12 bases separated the two germline ends. The CDR3 DNA reads as TGTGCCAGCAGTTTAATAGGGGCTGGGGAGACCCAGTACTTC. Protein: CASSLIGAGETQYF.

The chain links TRBV6-5 to TRBJ2-3; unclear D gene. V lost 2 bases, J lost 8 bases, and 8 bases lay in between. This CDR3 is 12 amino acids long. Germline V lookup: CDR1 MNHEY, CDR2 SVGAGI. CDR3 bases: TGTGCCAGCAGTTACGGAGCGACTACGCAGTATTTT. It yields the protein CASSYGATTQYF.

This rearrangement joins TRBV4-1 to TRBJ2-5, with a possible D match to TRBD1 (6 bases). The V gene lost 5 bases and the J gene lost 4 bases, with 14 bases spanning the gap. The CDR3 contains 14 residues. Germline V gene sequence: CDR1 MGHRA, CDR2 YSYEKL. CDR3 nucleotides: TGCGCCAGCAGCTCTCACAGGGCGATAGAGACCCAGTACTTC. Translating it yields CASSSHRAIETQYF.

The sample holds a few counts of this clone. The chain is built from TRBV7-9 and TRBJ1-1, with 9 bases identical to TRBD1. J gave up 3 bases and V 5 bases, and 10 bases lay outside the gene matches. Per the germline V gene, CDR1 is SEHNR and CDR2 is FQNEAQ (reference sequence). The CDR3 spans 16 residues. CDR3: CASSPRDRGVDTEAFF. The CDR3 DNA sequence: TGTGCCAGCAGCCCTAGAGACAGGGGGGTCGACACTGAAGCTTTCTTT.

J is TRBJ1-5 and V is TRBV20-1; TRBD1 matches 9 bases. The CDR3 runs to 17 residues. Germline V CDR1 and CDR2: DFQATT, SNEGSKA (reference sequence). The J segment lost 7 bases and the V segment lost 3 bases, leaving 16 bases of the junction unmatched. As DNA, the CDR3 is TGCAGTGCTAGTTTCCCAATAACAGGGGGCTTTTGGCAGCCCCAGCATTTT. Protein: CSASFPITGGFWQPQHF.

In its sample, this clone was seen a few times. This chain uses TRBV27 with TRBJ2-5, with 7 positions matching TRBD1. The CDR3 is made up of 15 amino acids. In germline, CDR1 is MNHEY, CDR2 SMNVEV (reference sequence). V gave up 5 bases and J gave up 2 bases; unmatched junction bases: 8. CDR3 amino acids: CASSASQGRQETQYF. The DNA of the CDR3 is TGTGCCAGCAGTGCCTCACAGGGGCGACAAGAGACCCAGTACTTC.

This CDR3 is CASSIDTRQTIIYGYTF. The CDR3 coding sequence is TGTGCCAGTAGTATTGATACCCGACAGACAATTATATATGGCTACACCTTC. The chain carries TRBV19 and TRBJ1-2, with a possible D match to TRBD1 (5 bases). CDR3 length equals 17 residues. CDR1 is LNHDA, CDR2 SQIVND, per germline (reference sequence). V lost 3 bases and J 5 bases, leaving 22 bases between the germline ends.

The genes are TRBV5-1 and TRBJ2-3, with TRBD1 matching 10 bases. The CDR3 consists of 17 residues. Losses at the gene ends were 4 bases for V and 4 bases for J; bases not matched to a gene: 12. Germline V lookup: CDR1 SGHRS, CDR2 YFSETQ. The CDR3 here is CASSLRGQGGPADTQYF. The CDR3 bases are TGCGCCAGCAGCCTGAGAGGACAGGGGGGACCCGCAGATACGCAGTATTTT.

This clone was recorded once. The rearrangement uses TRBV11-3 and TRBJ2-7, with a tentative D call TRBD2 (5 bases). The CDR3 contains 13 residues. Germline V gives CDR1 SGHNT, CDR2 YENEEA. V dropped 5 bases and J dropped 6 bases, with 14 bases sitting between them. In DNA, the CDR3 is TGTGCCAGCAGCCCAGGCAGGCGGGCCGAGCAGTACTTC. It encodes CASSPGRRAEQYF.

A few counts support this clone. The chain joins TRBV5-4 to TRBJ1-1, with D unclear. The CDR3 is made up of 12 amino acids. Germline assignment: CDR1 SGHNT and CDR2 YYREEE (reference sequence). The V end was cut by 4 bases, the J end by 4 bases, with 8 bases between. The CDR3 here is CASSIDSTEAFF. The CDR3 DNA is TGTGCCAGCAGCATTGACTCCACTGAAGCTTTCTTT.

The V call is TRBV5-1, the J call TRBJ2-3, with TRBD1 matching over 7 bases. The J segment lost 0 bases and the V segment lost 0 bases, leaving 4 bases of the junction unmatched. This CDR3 comprises 16 residues. Germline V gives CDR1 SGHRS, CDR2 YFSETQ. The CDR3 region has the DNA TGCGCCAGCAGCTTGGAGAGGGGGCGAAGCACAGATACGCAGTATTTT. Protein product: CASSLERGRSTDTQYF.

The rearrangement joins TRBV11-2 to TRBJ2-2; D unresolved. This CDR3 has 14 amino acids. CDR1 and CDR2 (germline): SGHAT, FQNNGV. The V end was cut by 1 base, the J end by 7 bases, with 10 bases between. CDR3 DNA: TGTGCCAGCAGCTTAGGAGGTGTGGTCGGGGAGCTGTTTTTT. Its protein is CASSLGGVVGELFF.

The V call is TRBV9, the J call TRBJ2-2; D might be TRBD2 (6 bases). Trimming left V 0 bases short and J 7 bases short, with 16 bases between. CDR3 length: 16 amino acids. Per the germline V gene, CDR1 is SGDLS and CDR2 is YYNGEE. The CDR3 bases are TGTGCCAGCAGCGTAGCGGGTAGAACGGGGGACGGGGAGCTGTTTTTT. Encoded protein: CASSVAGRTGDGELFF.

This sequence joins TRBV3-1 (or the pseudogene TRBV3-2) and TRBJ2-2; D remains unclear. V was clipped by 4 bases and J by 4 bases, with 16 bases between them. In germline, CDR1 is LGHDT, CDR2 YNNKEL (reference sequence). CDR3 length: 16 residues. CDR3 DNA sequence: TGTGCCAGCAGCCCGACATACGTCCCGGTCACCGGGGAGCTGTTTTTT. This codes for CASSPTYVPVTGELFF.